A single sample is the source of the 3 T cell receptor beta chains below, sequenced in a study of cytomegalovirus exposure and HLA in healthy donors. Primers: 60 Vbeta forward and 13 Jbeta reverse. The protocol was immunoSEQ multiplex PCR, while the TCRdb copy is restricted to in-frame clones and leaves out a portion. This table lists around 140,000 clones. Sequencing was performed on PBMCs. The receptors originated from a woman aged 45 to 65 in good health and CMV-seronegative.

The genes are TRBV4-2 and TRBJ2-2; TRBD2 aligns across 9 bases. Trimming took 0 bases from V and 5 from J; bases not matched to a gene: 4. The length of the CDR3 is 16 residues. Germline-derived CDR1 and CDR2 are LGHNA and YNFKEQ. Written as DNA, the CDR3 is TGTGCCAGCAGCCAAGAGGCGGGGGGGCAAACCGGGGAGCTGTTTTTT. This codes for CASSQEAGGQTGELFF.

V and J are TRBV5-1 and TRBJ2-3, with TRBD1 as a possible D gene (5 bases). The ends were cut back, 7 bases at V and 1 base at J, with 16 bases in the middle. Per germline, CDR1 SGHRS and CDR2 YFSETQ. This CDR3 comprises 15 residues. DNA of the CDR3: TGCGCCAGCGCTAAACAGGAAGTCCGCACAGATACGCAGTATTTT. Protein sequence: CASAKQEVRTDTQYF.

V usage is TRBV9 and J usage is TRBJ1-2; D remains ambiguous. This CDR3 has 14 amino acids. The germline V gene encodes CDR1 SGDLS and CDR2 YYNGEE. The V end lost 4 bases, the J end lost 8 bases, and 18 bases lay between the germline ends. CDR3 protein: CASSPPEGAEGYTF. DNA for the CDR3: TGTGCCAGCAGCCCCCCGGAGGGAGCAGAGGGCTACACCTTC.